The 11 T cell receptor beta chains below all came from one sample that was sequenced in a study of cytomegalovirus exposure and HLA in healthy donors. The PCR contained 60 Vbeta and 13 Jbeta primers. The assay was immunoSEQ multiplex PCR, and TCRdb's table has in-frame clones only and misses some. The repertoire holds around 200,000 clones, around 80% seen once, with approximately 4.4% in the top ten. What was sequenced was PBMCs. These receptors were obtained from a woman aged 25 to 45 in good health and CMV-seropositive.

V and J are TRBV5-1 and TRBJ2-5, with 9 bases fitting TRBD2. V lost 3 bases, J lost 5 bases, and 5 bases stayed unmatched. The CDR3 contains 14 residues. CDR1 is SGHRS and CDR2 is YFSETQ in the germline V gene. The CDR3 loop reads CASSSAGGYETQYF. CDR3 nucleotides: TGCGCCAGCAGCTCAGCGGGAGGTTATGAGACCCAGTACTTC.

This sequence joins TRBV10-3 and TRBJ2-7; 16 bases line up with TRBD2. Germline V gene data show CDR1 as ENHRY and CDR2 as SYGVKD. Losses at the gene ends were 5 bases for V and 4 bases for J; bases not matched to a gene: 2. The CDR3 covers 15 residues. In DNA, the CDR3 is TGTGCCATCAGTAGGGGACTAGCGGGAGGGTACGAGCAGTACTTC. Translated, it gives CAISRGLAGGYEQYF.

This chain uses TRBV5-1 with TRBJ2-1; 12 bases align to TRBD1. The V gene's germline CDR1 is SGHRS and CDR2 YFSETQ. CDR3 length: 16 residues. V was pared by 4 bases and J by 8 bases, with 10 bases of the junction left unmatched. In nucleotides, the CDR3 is TGCGCCAGCAGCGAAAACCGGGACAGGGGGCTGGATGAGCAGTTCTTC. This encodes CASSENRDRGLDEQFF.

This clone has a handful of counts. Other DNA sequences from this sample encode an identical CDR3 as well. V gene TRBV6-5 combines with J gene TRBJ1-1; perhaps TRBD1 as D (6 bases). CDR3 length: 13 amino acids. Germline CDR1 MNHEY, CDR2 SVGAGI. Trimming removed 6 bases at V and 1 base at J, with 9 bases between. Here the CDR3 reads CASSLTGNTEAFF. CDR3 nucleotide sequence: TGTGCCAGCAGCCTGACAGGGAACACTGAAGCTTTCTTT.

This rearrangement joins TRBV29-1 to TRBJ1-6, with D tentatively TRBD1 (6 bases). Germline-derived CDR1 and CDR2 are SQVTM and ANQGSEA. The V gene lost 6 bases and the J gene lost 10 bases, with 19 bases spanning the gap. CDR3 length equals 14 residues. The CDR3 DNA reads TGCAGCGTACCGCCAGGGGTCCTAAGCTCACCCCTCCACTTT. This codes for CSVPPGVLSSPLHF.

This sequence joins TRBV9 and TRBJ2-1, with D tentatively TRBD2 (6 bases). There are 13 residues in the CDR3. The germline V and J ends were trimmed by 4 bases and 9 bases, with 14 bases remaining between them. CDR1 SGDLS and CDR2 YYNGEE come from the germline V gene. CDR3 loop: CASSPRRGFEQFF. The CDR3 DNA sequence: TGTGCCAGCAGCCCCCGGAGGGGATTTGAGCAGTTCTTC.

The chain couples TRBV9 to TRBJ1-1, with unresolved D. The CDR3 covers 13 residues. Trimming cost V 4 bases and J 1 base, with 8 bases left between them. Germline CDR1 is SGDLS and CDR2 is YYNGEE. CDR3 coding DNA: TGTGCCAGCAGCATAACAGAGAACACTGAAGCTTTCTTT. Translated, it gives CASSITENTEAFF.

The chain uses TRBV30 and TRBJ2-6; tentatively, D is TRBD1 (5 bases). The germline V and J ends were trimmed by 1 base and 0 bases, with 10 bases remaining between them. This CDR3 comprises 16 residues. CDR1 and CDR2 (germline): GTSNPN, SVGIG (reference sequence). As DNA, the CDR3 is TGTGCCTGGAGTGGCGAGACAGTCTCTGGGGCCAACGTCCTGACTTTC. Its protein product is CAWSGETVSGANVLTF.

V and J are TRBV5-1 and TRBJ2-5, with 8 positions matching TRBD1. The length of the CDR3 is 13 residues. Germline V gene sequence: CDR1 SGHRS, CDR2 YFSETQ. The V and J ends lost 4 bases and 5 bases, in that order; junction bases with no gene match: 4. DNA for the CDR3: TGCGCCAGCAGCAGGACAGGGCGCGAGACCCAGTACTTC. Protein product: CASSRTGRETQYF.

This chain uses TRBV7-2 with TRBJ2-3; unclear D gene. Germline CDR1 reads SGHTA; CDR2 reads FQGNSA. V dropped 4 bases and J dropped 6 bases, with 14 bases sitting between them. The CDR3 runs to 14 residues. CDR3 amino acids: CASSSTPDSDTQYF. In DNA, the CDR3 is TGTGCCAGCAGCTCGACACCGGATAGTGATACGCAGTATTTT.

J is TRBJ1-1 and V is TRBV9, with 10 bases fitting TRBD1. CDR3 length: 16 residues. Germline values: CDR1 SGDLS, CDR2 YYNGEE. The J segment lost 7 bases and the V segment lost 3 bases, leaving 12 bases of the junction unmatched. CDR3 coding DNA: TGTGCCAGCAGCGGGGAAAGGGACAGGGGTGTTGATGAAGCTTTCTTT. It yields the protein CASSGERDRGVDEAFF.